The 14 T cell receptor beta chains reported below all come from one sample, sequenced in a study of blood T cell repertoires in COVID-19. The assay was immunoSEQ multiplex PCR, and TCRdb's table has in-frame clones only and misses some. This table holds about 240,000 clones, around four fifths found once. Source material: peripheral blood. These TCRs come from a middle-aged man with acute or convalescent COVID-19.

This clone was found once. The rearrangement joins TRBV6-5 to TRBJ2-3; 12 bases fit TRBD2. The CDR3 totals 13 residues. After removal of 6 bases from V and 6 bases from J, the junction contained 1 base not matched to a gene. Germline-derived CDR1 and CDR2 are MNHEY and SVGAGI. In nucleotides, the CDR3 is TGTGCCAGCAGGACTAGCGGGAGTGATACGCAGTATTTT. Amino acid sequence: CASRTSGSDTQYF.

The chain joins TRBV7-3 to TRBJ2-1; D remains ambiguous. Germline lookup yields CDR1 SGHTA and CDR2 FQGTGA. V gave up 5 bases and J gave up 0 bases, with 11 bases separating them. CDR3 size: 15 residues. The CDR3 nucleotides are TGTGCCAGCAGCCCGCAGGTTAGCTCCTACAATGAGCAGTTCTTC. Translated, it gives CASSPQVSSYNEQFF.

V gene TRBV5-1 combines with J gene TRBJ1-1, with a weak D call TRBD1 (5 bases). The CDR3 spans 15 residues. Germline CDR1 and CDR2: SGHRS and YFSETQ. Trimming took 4 bases from V and 7 from J, leaving 20 bases between them. CDR3 bases: TGCGCCAGCAGCCCGCGAGGGACGGGGGGATATGAAGCTTTCTTT. It translates to CASSPRGTGGYEAFF.

CDR3 protein: CASSLSGTAFTEAFF. In DNA form, the CDR3 reads TGTGCCAGCAGTTTATCTGGGACAGCTTTCACTGAAGCTTTCTTT. This chain connects TRBV27 to TRBJ1-1; 7 bases line up with TRBD1. V dropped 0 bases and J dropped 4; count of bases not matched to a gene: 5. Germline CDR1 is MNHEY and CDR2 is SMNVEV (reference sequence). The CDR3 has 15 residues.

The chain carries TRBV29-1 and TRBJ1-1; D ambiguous. V dropped 3 bases and J dropped 3 bases, with 17 bases sitting between them. The CDR3 spans 15 residues. Germline V gene data show CDR1 as SQVTM and CDR2 as ANQGSEA. The CDR3 DNA follows: TGCAGCGTTGAGCGAGGTGTCGGGTCATACACTGAAGCTTTCTTT. Encoded protein: CSVERGVGSYTEAFF.

This sequence joins TRBV6-6 and TRBJ1-1; weak D call: TRBD1 (6 bases). The CDR3 totals 13 residues. The germline V gene has CDR1 MNHNY and CDR2 SVGAGI (reference sequence). V dropped 7 bases and J dropped 5 bases, with 14 bases sitting between them. CDR3 DNA: TGTGCCAGCACCGGGTGGGGACAAACTGAAGCTTTCTTT. Translating gives CASTGWGQTEAFF.

The V call is TRBV7-3, the J call TRBJ1-6, with TRBD1 as a possible D gene (6 bases). Trimming took 0 bases from V and 4 from J, leaving 13 bases between them. CDR1 and CDR2 (germline): SGHTA, FQGTGA. This CDR3 comprises 17 residues. CDR3 protein: CASSLTGGPTYNSPLHF. In DNA form, the CDR3 reads TGTGCCAGCAGCTTAACGGGGGGGCCCACATATAATTCACCCCTCCACTTT. Variable domain in full (rest from reference TRBV7-3 and TRBJ1-6): GAGVSQTPSNKVTEKGKYVELRCDPISGHTALYWYRQSLGQGPEFLIYFQGTGAADDSGLPNDRFFAVRPEGSVSTLKIQRTERGDSAVYLCASSLTGGPTYNSPLHFGNGTRLTVT.

CDR3 amino acids: CASSLVTVNTEAFF. In DNA form, the CDR3 reads TGCGCCAGCAGCTTGGTGACAGTGAACACTGAAGCTTTCTTT. This chain uses TRBV5-1 with TRBJ1-1; possibly TRBD1 for D (5 bases). This CDR3 spans 14 amino acids. Germline V lookup: CDR1 SGHRS, CDR2 YFSETQ. V shed 0 bases and J shed 0 bases, with 6 bases lying between them.

V usage is TRBV28 and J usage is TRBJ1-4; 8 nucleotides line up with TRBD1. Germline CDR1 is MDHEN and CDR2 is SYDVKM. There are 15 residues in the CDR3. J lost 2 bases, V lost 5 bases, and 4 bases had no gene match. The CDR3 region is CASSQGQATNEKLFF. For the CDR3, the DNA is TGTGCCAGCAGTCAGGGACAGGCGACTAATGAAAAACTGTTTTTT. Complete variable domain (other parts from reference TRBV28 and TRBJ1-4): DVKVTQSSRYLVKRTGEKVFLECVQDMDHENMFWYRQDPGLGLRLIYFSYDVKMKEKGDIPEGYSVSREKKERFSLILESASTNQTSMYLCASSQGQATNEKLFFGSGTQLSVL.

This clone was detected a few times. The rearrangement uses TRBV3-1 (or the pseudogene TRBV3-2) and TRBJ2-7; a weak D match, TRBD1 (5 bases). The CDR3 length is 14 residues. Germline CDR1 and CDR2: LGHDT and YNNKEL (reference sequence). V dropped 2 bases and J dropped 2 bases, with 10 bases sitting between them. CDR3 coding DNA: TGTGCCAGCAGCCAAACAGGTTACGCCTACGAGCAGTACTTC. Translation: CASSQTGYAYEQYF.

As concerns this clone: Other nucleotide sequences in the sample specify the same CDR3. As DNA, the CDR3 is TGTGCCAGCAGCCCACCGGGACAGACCTACGAGCAGTACTTC. Translated, it gives CASSPPGQTYEQYF. The chain carries TRBV7-9 and TRBJ2-7, with 7 bases lining up with TRBD1. The CDR3 has 14 residues. Germline V gene sequence: CDR1 SEHNR, CDR2 FQNEAQ (reference sequence). V gave up 5 bases and J gave up 2 bases; unmatched junction bases: 6.

V and J are TRBV18 and TRBJ2-3, with a tentative D call TRBD1 (5 bases). The CDR3 is 14 amino acids. V shed 5 bases and J shed 1 base, with 10 bases lying between them. Per the germline V gene, CDR1 is KGHSH and CDR2 is LQKENI. In DNA, the CDR3 is TGTGCCAGCTCAGGGAAGACAGGCACAGATACGCAGTATTTT. Translating it yields CASSGKTGTDTQYF.

V is TRBV7-9 and J is TRBJ2-7, with D possibly being TRBD1 (5 bases). CDR1 is SEHNR, CDR2 FQNEAQ, per germline (reference sequence). With 5 bases removed from V and 2 bases from J, the gap between germline ends came to 13 bases. The CDR3 totals 14 residues. The CDR3 DNA reads as TGTGCCAGCAGCCCCTTGACAGTTCCCTACGAGCAGTACTTC. Its translation is CASSPLTVPYEQYF.

This chain connects TRBV6-2 or TRBV6-3 to TRBJ2-5; no clear D gene. The V and J ends lost 4 bases and 4 bases respectively, with 13 bases between them. This CDR3 spans 14 amino acids. From germline, CDR1 is MNHEY and CDR2 SVGEGT. CDR3 residues: CASSFPPFIETQYF. Here the CDR3 DNA reads TGTGCCAGCAGTTTTCCCCCGTTTATAGAGACCCAGTACTTC.